These 19 T cell receptor beta chains came from one sample sequenced in a study of blood T cells in healthy people across ages. The second PCR ran about 6 to 12 cycles with a sample-barcoded 5' primer and J-beta primers. TCRdb redid the calling of the 5' RACE reads with MiXCR, one entry per CDR3 protein. The data show 700,000 to 950,000 distinct CDR3 sequences, approximately 43% seen once. What was sequenced was blood. The origin of the receptors is a woman aged 55-75 years in good health.

This clonotype showed up just a few times. A much larger clone differs by one base, so this may be a read error. The chain is built from TRBV10-3 and TRBJ2-7, with 9 bases matching TRBD1. The CDR3 extends over 16 amino acids. The germline V gene has CDR1 ENHRY and CDR2 SYGVKD. V gave up 4 bases and J gave up 5 bases; unmatched junction bases: 12. In nucleotides, the CDR3 is TGTGCCATCAGTGCCAATACCGGGACAGGGTCCCACGAGCAGTACTTC. Its translation: CAISANTGTGSHEQYF.

This clonotype was seen only a few times. The V and J genes are TRBV11-2 and TRBJ2-4; 7 bases line up with TRBD2. The assigned J gene may be wrong: the sequence end matches TRBJ2-5 better. Germline loops: CDR1 SGHAT, CDR2 FQNNGV. The CDR3 totals 14 residues. The chain's CDR3 is CASSGSLASETQYF. As DNA, the CDR3 is TGTGCCAGCAGCGGATCACTAGCGTCAGAGACCCAGTACTTC.

There are a few counts of this clonotype. The chain carries TRBV20-1 and TRBJ2-7, with D possibly TRBD2 on 6 matching bases. Germline CDR1 reads DFQATT; CDR2 reads SNEGSKA (reference sequence). The CDR3 length is 13 residues. Deletions cut 3 bases from V and 0 bases from J, with 9 bases between. The CDR3, as DNA: TGCAGTGCTAGCCCCGGGGGCTCCTACGAGCAGTACTTC. Its protein product is CSASPGGSYEQYF.

The rearrangement links TRBV20-1 to TRBJ2-7, with TRBD1 identical over 12 bases. Matching the DNA end better, TRBJ2-5 makes the J call doubtful. The CDR3 loop spans 17 amino acids. Germline CDR1 and CDR2: DFQATT and SNEGSKA (reference sequence). The CDR3 here is CSARDRDRGRKQETQYF. The CDR3 DNA reads as TGCAGTGCTAGAGATCGGGACAGGGGGCGAAAACAAGAGACCCAGTACTTC.

This clonotype has only a few counts. The chain is built from TRBV28 and TRBJ2-7; TRBD2 matches at 7 bases. The CDR3 contains 14 residues. Trimming at V came to 9 bases and at J to 4 bases, leaving 12 bases not matched to a gene. CDR1 MDHEN and CDR2 SYDVKM come from the germline V gene. CDR3 nucleotides: TGTGCCAGTAACCTGGGAGGGCTAAGATACGAGCAGTACTTC. It codes for CASNLGGLRYEQYF. Filled out from reference TRBV28 and TRBJ2-7, the complete variable domain reads DVKVTQSSRYLVKRTGEKVFLECVQDMDHENMFWYRQDPGLGLRLIYFSYDVKMKEKGDIPEGYSVSREKKERFSLILESASTNQTSMYLCASNLGGLRYEQYFGPGTRLTVT.

This sequence joins TRBV20-1 and TRBJ2-3; 9 nucleotides match TRBD2. The CDR3 has 13 residues. V lost 5 bases to trimming and J lost 5 bases; unmatched junction nucleotides: 5. The germline gives CDR1 DFQATT, CDR2 SNEGSKA (reference sequence). CDR3 residues: CSAPGLARDTQYF. The CDR3 nucleotides read TGCAGTGCTCCGGGACTAGCAAGAGATACGCAGTATTTT.

This clonotype appeared once. A much larger clone differs from this one at a single base, so this may be a read error. The rearrangement links TRBV5-1 to TRBJ2-3; 7 bases map to TRBD2. The CDR3 has 14 residues. V gave up 0 bases and J gave up 8 bases; unmatched junction bases: 6. CDR1 is SGHRS and CDR2 is YFSETQ in the germline V gene. The CDR3 sequence is CASSLEGTNPTQYF. The CDR3 nucleotides read TGCGCCAGCAGCTTGGAAGGGACTAACCCTACGCAGTATTTT.

The rearrangement joins TRBV7-6 to TRBJ2-2, with a tentative D call TRBD1 (5 bases). This CDR3 contains 17 residues. The germline V and J ends were trimmed by 5 bases and 0 bases, with 16 bases remaining between them. The germline V gene encodes CDR1 SGHVS and CDR2 FNYEAQ. CDR3 region: CASSLDRLHANTGELFF. CDR3 bases: TGTGCCAGCAGCCTTGACAGACTTCACGCGAACACCGGGGAGCTGTTTTTT. Together with reference TRBV7-6 and TRBJ2-2, the CDR3 gives the full variable domain: GAGVSQSPRYKVTKRGQDVALRCDPISGHVSLYWYRQALGQGPEFLTYFNYEAQQDKSGLPNDRFSAERPEGSISTLTIQRTEQRDSAMYRCASSLDRLHANTGELFFGEGSRLTVL.

In this sample, this clonotype turned up a few times. V is TRBV7-6 and J is TRBJ2-7; 9 bases are a match to TRBD2. This CDR3 spans 15 amino acids. From germline, CDR1 is SGHVS and CDR2 FNYEAQ. Trimming removed 1 base from V and 5 bases from J; junction bases left unmatched: 6. CDR3 nucleotides: TGTGCCAGCAGCTTAGAGCGGACTAGCGTTCACGAGCAGTACTTC. Encoded protein: CASSLERTSVHEQYF.

This clonotype was seen only a few times. The CDR3 sequence: CASSYSAGGIYEQYF. The CDR3 nucleotides are TGTGCCAGCAGTTACTCGGCGGGGGGAATCTACGAGCAGTACTTC. This rearrangement joins TRBV6-2 or TRBV6-3 to TRBJ2-7; TRBD2 agrees at 8 bases. The CDR3 runs to 15 residues. CDR1 is MNHEY and CDR2 is SVGEGT in the germline V gene. Germline trimming cut 0 bases from V and 3 bases from J; bases unmatched to any gene: 4.

The CDR3 DNA sequence: TGCAGTGCTAGAAGGAGGGGCCAGGTCGTCGATGGCTACACCTTC. Translation: CSARRRGQVVDGYTF. J is TRBJ1-2 and V is TRBV20-1; D is perhaps TRBD1 (5 bases). This CDR3 spans 15 amino acids. V lost 2 bases and J 6 bases, leaving 19 bases between the germline ends. Germline V gene sequence: CDR1 DFQATT, CDR2 SNEGSKA (reference sequence).

This clonotype appeared a few times. The chain combines TRBV18 with TRBJ2-6; 7 bases agree with TRBD2. The germline V gene has CDR1 KGHSH and CDR2 LQKENI. The CDR3 consists of 16 residues. V was clipped by 3 bases and J by 4 bases; unmatched bases: 6. The CDR3 loop reads CASSPGLFGGANVLTF. The CDR3 bases are TGTGCCAGCTCACCGGGACTATTCGGAGGGGCCAACGTCCTGACTTTC. The full variable domain, completed using reference TRBV18 and TRBJ2-6, is NAGVMQNPRHLVRRRGQEARLRCSPMKGHSHVYWYRQLPEEGLKFMVYLQKENIIDESGMPKERFSAEFPKEGPSILRIQQVVRGDSAAYFCASSPGLFGGANVLTFGAGSRLTVL.

This chain links TRBV20-1 with TRBJ2-3; no clear D. This CDR3 has 14 residues. V was trimmed by 0 bases and J by 2 bases, leaving 9 bases between them. CDR1 DFQATT and CDR2 SNEGSKA come from the germline V gene (reference sequence). CDR3 region: CSAREAVFTDTQYF. The CDR3 nucleotides read TGCAGTGCTAGAGAGGCAGTCTTCACAGATACGCAGTATTTT.

About this clonotype: The CDR3 does not close with the conserved phenylalanine or tryptophan, likely indicating a read error. The chain carries TRBV9 and TRBJ2-7; the match to TRBD1 covers 9 bases. J gave up 2 bases and V 3 bases, and 3 bases lay outside the gene matches. The CDR3 has 14 residues. Germline V lookup: CDR1 SGDLS, CDR2 YYNGEE. The CDR3: CASSGGDRAYEQYL. As DNA, the CDR3 is TGTGCCAGCAGCGGAGGGGACAGGGCCTACGAGCAGTACTTG.

This chain joins TRBV28 and TRBJ2-7, with TRBD2 matching 7 bases. CDR3 length equals 17 residues. Germline V gene lookup returns CDR1 MDHEN and CDR2 SYDVKM. The V and J ends lost 0 bases and 0 bases, in that order; junction bases with no gene match: 8. CDR3 sequence reads: CASSLWSVGRPSYEQYF. CDR3 DNA: TGTGCCAGCAGTTTATGGTCGGTCGGGAGGCCCTCCTACGAGCAGTACTTC.

The chain couples TRBV2 to TRBJ2-7; a weak D match, TRBD2 (6 bases). The CDR3 sequence is 13 residues long. V was cut by 5 bases and J by 5 bases, with 13 bases left in between. Germline lookup yields CDR1 SNHLY and CDR2 FYNNEI. Written as DNA, the CDR3 is TGTGCCAGCAGTCGGACCTGGGGGGACGAGCAGTACTTC. Translating gives CASSRTWGDEQYF.

This clonotype was found a few times. This chain's CDR3 is CASSLAGRSPYNEQFF. In DNA form, the CDR3 reads TGTGCCAGCAGCTTAGCGGGCAGGTCCCCATACAATGAGCAGTTCTTC. The chain has TRBV7-6 and TRBJ2-1; D is undetermined. Germline CDR1 SGHVS, CDR2 FNYEAQ. CDR3 length: 16 residues. V lost 0 bases to trimming and J lost 4 bases, with 13 bases between them.

This clonotype was detected ten times or more. The V call is TRBV28, the J call TRBJ2-3; D not certain. The CDR3 contains 14 residues. CDR1 is MDHEN and CDR2 is SYDVKM in the germline V gene. Trimming pared 8 bases from V and 2 bases from J, leaving 14 bases between. CDR3 nucleotide sequence: TGTGCCAGCCTTGCAGCGATCAACACAGATACGCAGTATTTT. This encodes CASLAAINTDTQYF.

The chain employs TRBV7-3 and TRBJ2-5, with D uncertain. Germline assignment: CDR1 SGHTA and CDR2 FQGTGA. Trimming removed 5 bases from V and 5 bases from J, with 12 bases in between. CDR3 size: 13 residues. The CDR3 sequence is CASSPSPSETQYF. The CDR3 DNA reads TGTGCCAGCAGCCCATCCCCCTCGGAGACCCAGTACTTC.